This T cell receptor beta chain was recovered during a study of T cells in Graves' hyperthyroidism and ophthalmopathy. No ophthalmopathy progression within 18 months constituted stable Graves' hyperthyroidism. Amplification targeted TCR beta CDR3 regions from RNA transcripts. The HTBI primer set served for first-round RT-PCR of the TCR CDR3. Each CDR3 protein gets one entry after TCRdb re-called the multiplex PCR reads with MiXCR. The table shows approximately 400,000 distinct CDR3 sequences, with 15% to 19% occurring only once. The CDR3 has 15 residues. Germline CDR1 is SGHNT and CDR2 is YENEEA. V trimming: 1 base; J trimming: 7 bases; junction bases outside the gene matches: 6. In its sample, this clonotype was seen many times.

This receptor was taken from a woman under 30 with Graves' hyperthyroidism. The sample comprised blood. The V call is TRBV11-3, the J call TRBJ2-1, with TRBD1 identical over 8 bases. Written as DNA, the CDR3 is TGTGCCAGCAGCTTAGGGGCAGGGGGCATGAATGAGCAGTTCTTC. Translated, it gives CASSLGAGGMNEQFF.